Listed here is a single T cell receptor (beta chain). Its antigen is unknown. No much larger clone is present one base from it, and per-base qualities are unavailable. This entry is derived from a study of shared clonotypes between healthy human individuals (dated by TCRdb to the early 2020s). General notes on the study: A few men and a couple of women, aged 18 to 49 years, made up the cohort. For each donor, CD4 naive and CD4 memory were each given three plates, CD8 naive was given two plates, and CD8 memory was given one plate. To estimate repertoire size and how much clonotype sharing occurs between individuals, the study deeply sequenced the blood TCR repertoires of about five healthy adults. To increase sequencing depth and limit assay-specific biases, TCR repertoire library preparation and sequencing were carried out by different laboratories using diverse techniques. Per donor, leukapheresis produced somewhere between about 0.9 and 10 billion PBMCs.

Donors were healthy HIV-negative adults with no recently reported acute infections or vaccinations. Only Caucasian adults living in Nashville, Tennessee, USA were represented among the donors. CD4+ T cells were enriched through magnetic negative selection, after which naive cells were positively selected on CD45RA and the remaining negative fraction served as the memory subset. Blood was obtained by leukapheresis, after which PBMCs were separated by Ficoll-Histopaque density gradient centrifugation and cryopreserved in liquid nitrogen vapor phase. Analytical flow cytometry was used to check the purity and quantity of every magnetically sorted T cell population. Genomic DNA was isolated from every sorted fraction and measured by UV absorbance on a Nanodrop 2000c. General study outcomes and caveats: The genetic and exposure-history diversity represented was limited by the small number of donors. Naive subsets generally had larger estimated clonotype richness than memory subsets did. Pairwise subsampling led to the expectation that sequencing depth would affect the degree of clonotype sharing among donors. Even with the large sequencing depth, rarefaction of the sorted-subset datasets indicated that sequencing was incomplete. Higher generation probabilities were observed for clonotypes shared by all four sorted-subset donors than for non-shared clonotypes. Sampling was limited to blood, and TCR repertoires in tissue likely differ from TCR repertoires in blood. When a few donors were compared, the shared fraction of clonotypes was 5% to 6.5% for naive CD4, over 3% for naive CD8, 2% to 2.5% for memory CD4, and 0.4% for memory CD8.

Via the germline V gene, CDR1 is LGHNA and CDR2 YNFKEQ. Germline trimming: 3 bases from V, 5 bases from J; junction bases outside gene matches: 7. Including the terminal cysteine and phenylalanine, the CDR3 comprises 16 residues. Solely the CDR3 DNA is kept, with 48 bases framed from the first base. Using the deep immunoSEQ assay, TCR CDR3 regions were amplified from genomic DNA by multiplex PCR. Extracted genomic DNA from each cell subset was distributed evenly across all wells of several immunoSEQ 96-well plates, and each plate was treated as a replicate. For sorted subsets, around 0.2 ug of genomic DNA, equivalent to 30,000 or so T cell genomes, went into each replicate PCR. The purified libraries were quantified using a Qubit 3.0 fluorometer, sized with a Bioanalyzer 2100, and then quantified again using the KAPA Library Quantification kit. Each immunoSEQ 96-well plate was sequenced on its own single-read 150-cycle Illumina NextSeq 550 flow cell. In the source study's methods: Because only junctional sequences without quality scores were contained in the immunoSEQ output, filtering matching that applied to full-length reads could not be performed. To assign V/J genes and CDR3, sequences were annotated using PyIR, a Python wrapper for IgBLAST v1.9, with IMGT germline references. Reads with weak V/J assignments (E-value above 1e-6), missing CDR3, stop codons, out-of-frame junctions, or ambiguous translated residues were removed. V3J clonotypes were defined as sequences sharing the same inferred V gene, J gene, and CDR3 amino acid sequence. To compute the percentage overlap between repertoires, the number of shared unique clonotypes was divided by the size of the smaller repertoire. Richness of each repertoire was evaluated using RTK rarefaction, the Chao1 estimator, and Recon v2.1 estimates of unobserved clonotypes. For all TCRbeta clonotypes obtained by the gDNA method from several donors, generation probabilities were computed with OLGA. In its TCRdb copy, this immuneACCESS table keeps in-frame sequences only and misses some clones. Where compared with another copy, unresolved V genes explain less than half of these, and the others have no known cause. V and J calls plus clone size are reproduced from that table; the DNA served to infer D and trimming. Present in this sample are about 530,000 clones, about 96% of which were seen just once. In total, the top ten clones hold about 0.054% of the sample.

The V and J segments used are TRBV4-2 and TRBJ1-1, with 12 bases aligning to TRBD1. The TCR comes from a woman in her thirties in good health. The specimen was naive CD4+ T cells sorted from blood. In light of the paper, this sample's cell subset or site label describes: CD45RA+ positively selected. The CDR3 amino acid sequence is: CASSHAGQGARTEAFF. The sequenced DNA: TGTGCCAGCAGCCATGCGGGACAGGGGGCGAGGACTGAAGCTTTCTTT.